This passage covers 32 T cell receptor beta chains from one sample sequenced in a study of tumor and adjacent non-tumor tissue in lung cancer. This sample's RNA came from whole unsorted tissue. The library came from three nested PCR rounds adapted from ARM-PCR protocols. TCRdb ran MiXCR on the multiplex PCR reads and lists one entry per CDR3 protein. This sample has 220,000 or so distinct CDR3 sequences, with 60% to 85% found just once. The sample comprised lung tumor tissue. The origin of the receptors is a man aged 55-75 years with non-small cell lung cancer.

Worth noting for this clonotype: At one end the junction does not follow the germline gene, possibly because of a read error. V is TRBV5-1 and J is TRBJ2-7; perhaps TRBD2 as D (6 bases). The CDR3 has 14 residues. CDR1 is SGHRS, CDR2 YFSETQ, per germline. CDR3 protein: CATSLGPSGYEQYF. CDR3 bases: TGCGCCACCAGCTTGGGGCCCAGCGGGTACGAGCAGTACTTC.

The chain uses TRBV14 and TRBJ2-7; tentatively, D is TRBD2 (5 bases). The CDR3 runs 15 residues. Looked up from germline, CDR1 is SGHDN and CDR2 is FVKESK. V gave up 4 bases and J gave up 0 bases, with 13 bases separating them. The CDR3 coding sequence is TGTGCCAGCAGCCCTGTGGACTTTAGCTCCTACGAGCAGTACTTC. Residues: CASSPVDFSSYEQYF.

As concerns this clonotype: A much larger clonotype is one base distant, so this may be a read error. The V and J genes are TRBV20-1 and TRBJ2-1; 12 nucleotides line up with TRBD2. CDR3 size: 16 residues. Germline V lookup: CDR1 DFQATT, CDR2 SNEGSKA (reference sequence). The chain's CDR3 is CSARHPLTSGGREHFF. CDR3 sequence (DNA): TGCAGTGCTAGACATCCACTGACTAGCGGGGGCCGTGAGCACTTCTTC.

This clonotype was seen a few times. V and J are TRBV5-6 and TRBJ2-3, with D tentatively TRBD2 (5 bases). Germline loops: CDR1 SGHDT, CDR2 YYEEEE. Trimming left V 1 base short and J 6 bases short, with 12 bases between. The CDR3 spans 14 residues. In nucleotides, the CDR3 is TGTGCCAGCAGCTTGCGAGGGTTCGGCGATACGCAGTATTTT. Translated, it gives CASSLRGFGDTQYF.

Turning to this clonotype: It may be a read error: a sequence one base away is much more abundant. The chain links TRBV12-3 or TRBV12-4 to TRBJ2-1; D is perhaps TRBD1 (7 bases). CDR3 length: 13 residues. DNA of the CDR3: TGTGCCATCAGTTTAGGAGGGACAGTTGAGCAGTTCTTC. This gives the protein CAISLGGTVEQFF.

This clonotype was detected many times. As DNA, the CDR3 is TGTGCCAGCAGCTTGGACAGGGGGGATTTGTTAAACACCGGGGAGCTGTTTTTT. Its protein product is CASSLDRGDLLNTGELFF. The rearrangement links TRBV5-4 to TRBJ2-2, with 8 positions matching TRBD1. The V gene's germline CDR1 is SGHNT and CDR2 YYREEE (reference sequence). The CDR3 runs 18 residues. The V segment lost 0 bases and the J segment 2 bases; nucleotides outside the gene matches: 9.

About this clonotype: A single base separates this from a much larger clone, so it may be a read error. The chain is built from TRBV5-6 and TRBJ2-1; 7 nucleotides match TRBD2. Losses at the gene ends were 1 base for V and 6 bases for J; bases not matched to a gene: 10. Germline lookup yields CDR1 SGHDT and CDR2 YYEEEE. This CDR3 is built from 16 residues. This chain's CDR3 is CASSLLGAGIVNEQFF. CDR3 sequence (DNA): TGTGCCAGCAGCTTGTTAGGAGCGGGAATAGTCAATGAGCAGTTCTTC.

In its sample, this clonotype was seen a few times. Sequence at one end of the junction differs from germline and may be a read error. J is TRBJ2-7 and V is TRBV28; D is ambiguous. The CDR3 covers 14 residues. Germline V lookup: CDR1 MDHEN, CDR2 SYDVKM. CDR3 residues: CASSLPLSSYEQYF. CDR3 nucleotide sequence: TGTGCTAGCAGTTTACCCCTAAGCTCCTACGAGCAGTACTTC.

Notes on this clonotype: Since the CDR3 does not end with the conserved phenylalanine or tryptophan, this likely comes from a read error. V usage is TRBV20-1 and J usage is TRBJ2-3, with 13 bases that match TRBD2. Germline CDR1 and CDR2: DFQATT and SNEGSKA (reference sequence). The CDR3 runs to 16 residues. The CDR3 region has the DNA TGCAGTGCGATAGGGACTAGCGGGGAAGACACAGATGCGCAGTATTCT. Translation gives CSAIGTSGEDTDAQYS.

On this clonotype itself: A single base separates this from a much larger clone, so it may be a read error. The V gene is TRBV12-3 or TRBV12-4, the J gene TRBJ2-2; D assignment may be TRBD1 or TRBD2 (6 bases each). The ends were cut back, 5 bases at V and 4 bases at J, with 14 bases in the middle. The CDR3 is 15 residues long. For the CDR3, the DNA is TGTGCCAGCAGTCTCTCGGGGGCTGGCACCGGGGAGCTGTTTTTT. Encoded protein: CASSLSGAGTGELFF.

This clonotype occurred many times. CDR3 amino acids: CASSLGTVYEQYF. In DNA form, the CDR3 reads TGTGCCAGCAGCTTAGGGACTGTCTACGAGCAGTACTTC. The V and J genes are TRBV11-2 and TRBJ2-7; D may be TRBD2 (5 bases). V gave up 1 base and J gave up 3 bases, with 7 bases separating them. Per the germline V gene, CDR1 is SGHAT and CDR2 is FQNNGV. CDR3 length: 13 residues. Looking up the rest from reference TRBV11-2 and TRBJ2-7 gives the full variable domain: EAGVAQSPRYKIIEKRQSVAFWCNPISGHATLYWYQQILGQGPKLLIQFQNNGVVDDSQLPKDRFSAERLKGVDSTLKIQPAKLEDSAVYLCASSLGTVYEQYFGPGTRLTVT.

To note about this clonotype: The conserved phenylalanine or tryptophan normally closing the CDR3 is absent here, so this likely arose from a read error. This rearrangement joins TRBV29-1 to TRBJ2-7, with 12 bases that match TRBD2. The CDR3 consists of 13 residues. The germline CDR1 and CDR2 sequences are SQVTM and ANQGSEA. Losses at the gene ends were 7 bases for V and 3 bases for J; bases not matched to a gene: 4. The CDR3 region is CSGLTSGGYEQYL. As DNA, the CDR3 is TGCAGCGGATTGACTAGCGGGGGCTACGAGCAGTACCTC.

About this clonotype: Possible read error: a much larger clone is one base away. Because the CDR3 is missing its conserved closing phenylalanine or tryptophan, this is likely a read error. The CDR3 sequence is CASNRGVPGANVLTI. The CDR3 DNA reads TGCGCCAGCAACCGGGGTGTCCCTGGGGCCAACGTCCTGACTATC. V usage is TRBV5-1 and J usage is TRBJ2-6; possibly TRBD2 for D (5 bases). CDR1 and CDR2 (germline): SGHRS, YFSETQ. Trimming stripped 6 bases from V and 2 bases from J, with 12 bases between. The CDR3 extends over 15 amino acids.

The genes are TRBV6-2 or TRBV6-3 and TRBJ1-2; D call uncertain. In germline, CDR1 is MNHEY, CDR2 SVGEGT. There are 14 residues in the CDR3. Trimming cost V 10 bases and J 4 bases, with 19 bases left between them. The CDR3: CAIASTDPSYGYTF. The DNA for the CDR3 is TGTGCCATCGCGTCCACAGACCCCAGCTATGGCTACACCTTC.

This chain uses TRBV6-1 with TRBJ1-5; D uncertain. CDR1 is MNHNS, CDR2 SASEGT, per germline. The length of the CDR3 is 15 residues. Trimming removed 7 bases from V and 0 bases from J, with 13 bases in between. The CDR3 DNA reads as TGTGCCAGCATTGCCCACAGCGATAGCAATCAGCCCCAGCATTTT. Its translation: CASIAHSDSNQPQHF.

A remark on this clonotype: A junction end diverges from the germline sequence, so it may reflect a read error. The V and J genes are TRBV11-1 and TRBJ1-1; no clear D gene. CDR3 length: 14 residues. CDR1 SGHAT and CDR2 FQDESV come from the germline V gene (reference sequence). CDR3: CASGLEWMNTEAFF. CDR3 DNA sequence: TGTGCCAGCGGCTTAGAGTGGATGAACACTGAAGCTTTCTTT.

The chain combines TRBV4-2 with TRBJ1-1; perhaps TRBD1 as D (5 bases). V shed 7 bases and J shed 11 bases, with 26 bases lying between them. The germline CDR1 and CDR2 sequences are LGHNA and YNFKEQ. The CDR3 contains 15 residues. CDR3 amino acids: CASTLEVGRGLLAFF. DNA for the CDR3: TGTGCCAGCACCCTAGAGGTCGGGCGGGGACTGTTGGCTTTCTTT.

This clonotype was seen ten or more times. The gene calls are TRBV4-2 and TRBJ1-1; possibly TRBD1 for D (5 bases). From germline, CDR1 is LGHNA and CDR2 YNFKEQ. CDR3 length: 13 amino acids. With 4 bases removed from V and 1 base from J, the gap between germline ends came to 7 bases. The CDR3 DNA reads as TGTGCCAGCAGCCGGGGGGAGAACACTGAAGCTTTCTTT. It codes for CASSRGENTEAFF.

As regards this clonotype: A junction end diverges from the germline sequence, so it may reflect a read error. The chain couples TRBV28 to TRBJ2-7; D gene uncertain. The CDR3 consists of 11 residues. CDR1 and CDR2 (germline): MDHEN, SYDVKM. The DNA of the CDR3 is TGTGCCAGCAGCTCCTCACGCGAGCGGTACTTC. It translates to CASSSSRERYF.

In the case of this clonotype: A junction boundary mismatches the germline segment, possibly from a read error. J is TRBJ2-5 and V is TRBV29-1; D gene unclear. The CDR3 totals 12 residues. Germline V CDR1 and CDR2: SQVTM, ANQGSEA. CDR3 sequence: CSVKESQVTQYF. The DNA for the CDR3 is TGCAGCGTTAAAGAGAGCCAAGTGACCCAGTACTTC.

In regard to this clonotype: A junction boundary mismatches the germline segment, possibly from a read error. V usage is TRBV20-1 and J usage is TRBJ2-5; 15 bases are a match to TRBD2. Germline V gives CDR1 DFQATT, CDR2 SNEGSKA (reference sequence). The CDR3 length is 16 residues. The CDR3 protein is CSVSGTSGGMREIQYF. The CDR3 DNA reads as TGCAGTGTTAGTGGGACTAGCGGGGGGATGAGAGAGATCCAGTACTTC.

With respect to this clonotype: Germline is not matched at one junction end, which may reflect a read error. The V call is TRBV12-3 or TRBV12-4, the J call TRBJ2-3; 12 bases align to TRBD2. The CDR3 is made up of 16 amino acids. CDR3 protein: CTSSGASGGGTDTQYF. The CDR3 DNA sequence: TGTACCAGCAGTGGGGCTAGCGGGGGGGGGACAGATACGCAGTATTTT.

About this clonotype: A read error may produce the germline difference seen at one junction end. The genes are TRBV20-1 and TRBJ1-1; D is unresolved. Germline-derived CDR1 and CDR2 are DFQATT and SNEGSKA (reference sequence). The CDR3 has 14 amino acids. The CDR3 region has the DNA TGCAGTACTAGAACCCTGGCGCGGACCACTGAAGCATTCTTT. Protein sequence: CSTRTLARTTEAFF.

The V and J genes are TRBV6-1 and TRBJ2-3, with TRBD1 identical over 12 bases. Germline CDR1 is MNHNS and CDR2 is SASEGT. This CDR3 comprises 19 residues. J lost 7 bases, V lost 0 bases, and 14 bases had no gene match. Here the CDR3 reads CASSEAGWFPGQGANTQYF. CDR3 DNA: TGTGCCAGCAGTGAAGCGGGATGGTTCCCGGGACAGGGGGCCAATACGCAGTATTTT.

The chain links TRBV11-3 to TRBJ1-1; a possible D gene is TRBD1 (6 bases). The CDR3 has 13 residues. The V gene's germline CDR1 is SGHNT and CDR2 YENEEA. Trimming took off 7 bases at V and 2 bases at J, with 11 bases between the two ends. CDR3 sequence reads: CASNGDINTEAFF. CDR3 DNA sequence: TGTGCCAGCAATGGGGACATTAACACTGAAGCTTTCTTT.

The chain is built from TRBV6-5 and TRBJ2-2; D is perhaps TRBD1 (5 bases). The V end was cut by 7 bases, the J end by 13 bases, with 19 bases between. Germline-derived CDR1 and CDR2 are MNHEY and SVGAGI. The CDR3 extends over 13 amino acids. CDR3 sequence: CASKGRVPVGLFF. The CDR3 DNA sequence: TGTGCCAGCAAAGGCAGGGTGCCCGTGGGGCTGTTTTTT.

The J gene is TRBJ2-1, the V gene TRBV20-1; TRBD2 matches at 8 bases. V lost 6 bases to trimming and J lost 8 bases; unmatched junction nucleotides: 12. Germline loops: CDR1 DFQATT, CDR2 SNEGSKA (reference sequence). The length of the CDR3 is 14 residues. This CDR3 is CSAFPPGGPDEQFF. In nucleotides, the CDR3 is TGCAGTGCCTTCCCCCCGGGGGGGCCCGATGAGCAGTTCTTC.

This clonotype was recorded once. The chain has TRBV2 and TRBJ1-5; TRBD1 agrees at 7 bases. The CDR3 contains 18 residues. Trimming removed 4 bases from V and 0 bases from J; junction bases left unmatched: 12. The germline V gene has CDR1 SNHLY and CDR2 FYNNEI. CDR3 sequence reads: CASSVVRDSGYSNQPQHF. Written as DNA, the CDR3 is TGTGCCAGCAGTGTGGTGCGGGACAGCGGATATAGCAATCAGCCCCAGCATTTT.

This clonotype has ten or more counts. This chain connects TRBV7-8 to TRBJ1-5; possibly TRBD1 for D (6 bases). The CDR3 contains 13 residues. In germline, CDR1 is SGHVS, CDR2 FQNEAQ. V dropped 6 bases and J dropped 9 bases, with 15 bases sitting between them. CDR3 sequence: CASRRDTVGPQHF. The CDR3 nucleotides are TGTGCCAGCAGAAGGGACACCGTGGGGCCCCAGCATTTT.

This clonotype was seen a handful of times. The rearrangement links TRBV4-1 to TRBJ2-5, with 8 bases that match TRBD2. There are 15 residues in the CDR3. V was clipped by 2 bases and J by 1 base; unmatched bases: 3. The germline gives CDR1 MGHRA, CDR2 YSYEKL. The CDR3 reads CASSQSTSGQETQYF. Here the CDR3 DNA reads TGCGCCAGCAGCCAATCTACTAGCGGCCAAGAGACCCAGTACTTC.

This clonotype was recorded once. The CDR3, as DNA: TGCAGTGCCAAGGCGGATACTTACGAGCAGTACTTC. As protein: CSAKADTYEQYF. The rearrangement uses TRBV20-1 and TRBJ2-7; D uncertain. The CDR3 has 12 amino acids. Germline CDR1 reads DFQATT; CDR2 reads SNEGSKA (reference sequence). With 6 bases removed from V and 4 bases from J, the gap between germline ends came to 13 bases.

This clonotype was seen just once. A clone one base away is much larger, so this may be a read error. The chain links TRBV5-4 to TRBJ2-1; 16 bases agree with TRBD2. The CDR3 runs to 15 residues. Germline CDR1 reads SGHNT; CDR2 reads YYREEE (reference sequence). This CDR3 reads CANSRGTSGGAEQFF. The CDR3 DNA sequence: TGTGCCAACAGCCGCGGGACTAGCGGGGGGGCTGAGCAGTTCTTC.